Included here is one TCR beta chain sequence, with context. No antigen is known for it. The record originates from a study of T-cell reconstitution after alpha-beta-depleted transplantation in children. Overall study results and limits: T-cell counts and diversity at one year following transplant were attributed mainly to newly produced T cells. Certain patients had high TCRbeta diversity at day 60, and it came from recipient T cells and thymic progenitors that survived. The study reportedly traced alpha-beta T cells about two months after transplant to several hundred expanded graft clones.

In germline, CDR1 is LNHNV, CDR2 YYDKDF (reference sequence). V was trimmed by 1 base and J by 1 base, leaving 8 bases between them. This CDR3 region has 15 residues. Unique molecular identifiers were incorporated during preparation of the TCRbeta library. Each CDR3 protein is one row after TCRdb ran MiXCR on the PCR reads. Among about 1,000,000 distinct CDR3 sequences listed, about 31% were seen once. Specimen: PBMCs, mostly from graft donor cells, collected 360 days after TCRalphabeta/CD19-depleted stem cell transplant. The TCR originated in a boy in the first two years of life who had a stem cell transplant for SCID, so the T cells may come from the graft donor. This chain uses TRBV15 with TRBJ2-1; D not resolved. The chain's CDR3 is CATSRADGSYNEQFF. The DNA for the CDR3 is TGTGCCACCAGCAGAGCGGATGGATCCTACAATGAGCAGTTCTTC.